Below, 3 T cell receptor beta chains from the same sample are listed, as sequenced in a study of T cells in women clearing cervical HPV infection. This table comes from immunoSEQ multiplex PCR, and its TCRdb copy is limited to in-frame clones, with some not included. The record lists approximately 17,000 clones, of which the ten most abundant hold around a tenth. The sequencing input was blood buffy coat. The source of these receptors is a woman between 18 and 69 years old with a cervical HPV16 infection that either progressed to CIN3+ or cleared (not recorded which).

To note about this clone: The CDR3 end is not reached by the read, which stops 3 residues before it; the germline J gene fills it in. This sequence joins TRBV24-1 and TRBJ2-1; D might be TRBD1 or TRBD2, each matching 6 bases. Germline V gene data show CDR1 as KGHDR and CDR2 as SFDVKD. CDR3 length equals 17 residues. V was shortened by 4 bases and J by 4 bases, with 19 bases between the two germline ends. The CDR3 protein is CATSDSYRAGNYNEQFF. The part of the CDR3 DNA that was read is TGTGCCACCAGTGACTCCTACAGGGCGGGAAATTACAATGAG.

With respect to this clone: The DNA ends 3 residues before the CDR3 does, and the rest of the CDR3 is filled in from the germline J gene. The chain links TRBV28 to TRBJ2-7, with TRBD2 matching 7 bases. Trimming removed 4 bases from V and 0 bases from J; junction bases left unmatched: 6. This CDR3 is 15 amino acids long. Germline CDR1 is MDHEN and CDR2 is SYDVKM. The CDR3 sequence is CASSSPAGSSYEQYF. The CDR3 DNA, read in part, is TGTGCCAGCAGTTCGCCAGCGGGGAGCTCCTACGAG. Full variable domain (rest looked up from reference TRBV28 and TRBJ2-7): DVKVTQSSRYLVKRTGEKVFLECVQDMDHENMFWYRQDPGLGLRLIYFSYDVKMKEKGDIPEGYSVSREKKERFSLILESASTNQTSMYLCASSSPAGSSYEQYFGPGTRLTVT.

Note on this clone: Read sequence stops 3 residues before the CDR3 end, and the germline J gene provides the missing end. The chain carries TRBV29-1 and TRBJ2-3; 7 bases align to TRBD1. Germline V gene data show CDR1 as SQVTM and CDR2 as ANQGSEA. V shed 7 bases and J 2 bases; nucleotides not matched to a gene: 15. The CDR3 consists of 16 residues. CDR3 residues: CSAKYGTQGVTDTQYF. The part of the CDR3 DNA that was read is TGCAGCGCTAAATACGGGACGCAGGGGGTCACAGATACG.